These T cell receptor beta chains were read from a single sample in a study of vaccination and CD4 T cells after COVID-19. Their target antigens are unknown. TCRdb re-derived calls from the PCR reads in MiXCR, one entry per CDR3 protein. The repertoire holds 3,500 to 5,000 distinct CDR3 sequences, with roughly 30% as singletons. The sample taken for sequencing was CD4+ T cells from blood, cultured in vitro. Source of these receptors: a human donor who had recovered from COVID-19. The CDR3 runs from the conserved cysteine through the conserved F or W. D genes are given only for firm matches. Size tells how often a clone was seen (once, few, many) or the class of an expanded clone, and some rows leave it out.

J gene,clone size,V gene,D gene,CDR3 DNA,CDR3 protein
TRBJ2-3,-,TRBV20-1,TRBD2,TGCAGTGCTAGAACCCCAGCGGGGGGGCAGGATACGCAGTATTTT,CSARTPAGGQDTQYF
TRBJ1-4,-,TRBV5-6,-,TGTGCCAGCAGCCGTGCCGGGGGCGAAAAACTGTTTTTT,CASSRAGGEKLFF
TRBJ1-6,few,TRBV2,TRBD1,TGTGCCAGCAGCCGCACCGGACAGGGTAATTCACCCCTCCACTTT,CASSRTGQGNSPLHF
TRBJ2-1,few,TRBV7-9,TRBD2,TGTGCCAGCAGCCCGGGTCGAGGAGCGGGGAGTAATGAGCAGTTCTTC,CASSPGRGAGSNEQFF
TRBJ1-4,medium-sized,TRBV20-1,-,TGCAGTGCTGATTCGGGGCGGGGTGAAAAACTGTTTTTT,CSADSGRGEKLFF
TRBJ2-1,-,TRBV9,-,TGTGCCAGCAGCGTAGCCAGTAGTCGCAGGGCGCGGGACCAGTTCTTC,CASSVASSRRARDQFF
TRBJ1-6,-,TRBV27,-,TGTGCCAGCAGTCCCCTGCGGGGAGGTTCACCCCTCCACTTT,CASSPLRGGSPLHF
TRBJ2-7,-,TRBV7-6,-,TGTGCCAGCAGCGCGTTACAGGGCTACGAGCAGTACTTC,CASSALQGYEQYF
TRBJ2-3,-,TRBV10-3,-,TGTGCCATCAGTGAGTCGTATGCGGGGTCGGGAGATACGCAGTATTTT,CAISESYAGSGDTQYF
TRBJ1-1,medium-sized,TRBV6-1,-,TGTGCCAGCAGCTCCCCCGTCCAACGCCAGCGCGCTGAAGCTTTCTTT,CASSSPVQRQRAEAFF
TRBJ2-7,medium-sized,TRBV12-3/TRBV12-4,-,TGTGCCAGCAGTTCAGGATTTTTCTACGAGCAGTACTTC,CASSSGFFYEQYF
TRBJ1-2,-,TRBV12-3/TRBV12-4,TRBD1,TGTGCCAGCAGTTTATACAGGGGGATGAATGGCTACACCTTC,CASSLYRGMNGYTF
TRBJ1-1,few,TRBV6-1,TRBD1,TGTGCCAGCAGTCGGGACAGGATCGAAGCTTTCTTT,CASSRDRIEAFF
TRBJ1-1,medium-sized,TRBV6-1,TRBD1,TGTGCCAGCACCAGACAGGGGGGAACTGAAGCTTTCTTT,CASTRQGGTEAFF
TRBJ1-2,few,TRBV12-3/TRBV12-4,-,TGTGCCAGCACCTCTCTCGTTCCCTCCAACTATGGCTACACCTTC,CASTSLVPSNYGYTF
TRBJ2-2,medium-sized,TRBV20-1,TRBD2,TGCAGTGCCGCAGCGGGGGGGTTGGCCGGGGAGCTGTTTTTT,CSAAAGGLAGELFF
TRBJ2-7,few,TRBV7-8,-,TGTGCCAGCAGCCGCCGGGACGTAGGTCTCGAGCAGTACTTC,CASSRRDVGLEQYF